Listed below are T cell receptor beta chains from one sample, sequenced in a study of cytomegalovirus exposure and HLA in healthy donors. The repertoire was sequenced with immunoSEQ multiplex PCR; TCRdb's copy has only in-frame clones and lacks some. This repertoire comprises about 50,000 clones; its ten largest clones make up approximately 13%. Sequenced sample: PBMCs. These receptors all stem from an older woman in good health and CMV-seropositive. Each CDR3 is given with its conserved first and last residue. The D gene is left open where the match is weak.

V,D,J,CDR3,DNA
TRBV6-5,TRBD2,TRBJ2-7,CASSYRLAGYEQYF,TGTGCCAGCAGTTACCGCCTAGCGGGCTACGAGCAGTACTTC
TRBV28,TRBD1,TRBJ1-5,CASFGTGTVLRQPQHF,TGTGCCAGCTTCGGTACCGGGACAGTGCTCCGTCAGCCCCAGCATTTT
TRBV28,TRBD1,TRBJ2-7,CASSPLGDSLYEQYF,TGTGCCAGCAGTCCCCTTGGGGACAGCCTCTACGAGCAGTACTTC
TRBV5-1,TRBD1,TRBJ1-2,CASSTTGDGGYTF,TGCGCCAGCAGCACGACAGGGGACGGTGGCTACACCTTC
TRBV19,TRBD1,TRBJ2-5,CASSRDRDRVETQYF,TGTGCCAGTAGTAGAGACCGGGACAGGGTAGAGACCCAGTACTTC
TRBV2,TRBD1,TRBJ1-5,CASRWTGLNQPQHF,TGTGCCAGCAGATGGACAGGGCTAAATCAGCCCCAGCATTTT
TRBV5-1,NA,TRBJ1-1,CASSQAGGKNTEAFF,TGCGCCAGCAGTCAGGCCGGGGGTAAGAACACTGAAGCTTTCTTT
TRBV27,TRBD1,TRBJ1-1,CASPPCRDRERFF,TGTGCCAGCCCTCCCTGTAGGGACAGGGAGCGTTTCTTT
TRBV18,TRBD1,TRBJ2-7,CASSLGTGAYEQYF,TGTGCCAGCTCACTCGGGACAGGGGCCTACGAGCAGTACTTC
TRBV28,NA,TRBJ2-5,CASRQRLVTETQYF,TGTGCCAGCAGGCAAAGACTAGTTACGGAGACCCAGTACTTC
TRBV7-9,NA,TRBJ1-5,CASSSEVGGNQPQHF,TGTGCCAGCAGCTCGGAAGTAGGGGGCAATCAGCCCCAGCATTTT
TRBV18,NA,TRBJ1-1,CASSPFGQSPGAFF,TGTGCCAGCTCACCATTCGGACAGTCCCCTGGAGCTTTCTTT
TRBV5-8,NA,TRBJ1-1,CASNTRGSTGGTEAFF,TGTGCCAGCAACACTAGGGGCTCTACCGGGGGCACTGAAGCTTTCTTT
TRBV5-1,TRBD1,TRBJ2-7,CASSLGGTGDVYEQYF,TGCGCCAGCAGCCTTGGGGGGACAGGGGATGTTTACGAGCAGTACTTC
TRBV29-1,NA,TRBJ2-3,CSVEGRAQDTQYF,TGCAGCGTTGAAGGCAGGGCTCAAGATACGCAGTATTTT
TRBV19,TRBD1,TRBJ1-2,CASSIDSGTGGYYGYGYTF,TGTGCCAGTAGTATTGACTCCGGGACAGGGGGATATTACGGCTATGGCTACACCTTC
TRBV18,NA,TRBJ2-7,CASSPEDSVYEQYF,TGTGCCAGCTCACCTGAGGACAGCGTCTACGAGCAGTACTTC
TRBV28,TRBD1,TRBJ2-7,CASSLLTGQGREQYF,TGTGCCAGCAGTTTATTAACCGGACAGGGGCGCGAGCAGTACTTC
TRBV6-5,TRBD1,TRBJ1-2,CASSYSEGQGYGYTF,TGTGCCAGCAGTTACAGCGAGGGACAGGGCTATGGCTACACCTTC
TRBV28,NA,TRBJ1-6,CASSGAGSNSPLHF,TGTGCCAGCAGTGGGGCAGGTTCGAATTCACCCCTCCACTTT
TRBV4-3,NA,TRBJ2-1,CASSLNTGGSDNEQFF,TGCGCCAGCAGCCTAAATACGGGGGGCTCCGACAATGAGCAGTTCTTC
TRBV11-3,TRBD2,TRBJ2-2,CASSPHAGGNTGELFF,TGTGCCAGCAGCCCCCATGCGGGGGGGAACACCGGGGAGCTGTTTTTT
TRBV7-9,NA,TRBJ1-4,CASSSWAEEKLFF,TGTGCCAGCAGCTCTTGGGCAGAAGAAAAACTGTTTTTT
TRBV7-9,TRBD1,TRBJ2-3,CASSWDRGLDTQYF,TGTGCCAGCAGCTGGGACAGGGGTCTGGATACGCAGTATTTT
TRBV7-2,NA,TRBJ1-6,CASSSQPRGYNSPLHF,TGTGCCAGCAGCTCGCAGCCGAGGGGGTATAATTCACCCCTCCACTTT
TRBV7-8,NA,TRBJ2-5,CASSTTGLTKETQYF,TGTGCCAGCAGCACTACGGGACTCACGAAAGAGACCCAGTACTTC
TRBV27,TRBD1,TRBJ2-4,CASSSSGTGWNIQYF,TGTGCCAGCAGTTCCTCCGGGACAGGGTGGAACATTCAGTACTTC
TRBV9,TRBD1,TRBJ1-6,CASSSGQGGNNSPLHF,TGTGCCAGCAGCTCGGGACAGGGTGGTAATAATTCACCCCTCCACTTT
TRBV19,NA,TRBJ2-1,CASALVVGGSEQFF,TGTGCCAGTGCTTTAGTGGTAGGGGGTTCGGAGCAGTTCTTC
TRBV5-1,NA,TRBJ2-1,CASSLVDGGPDNEQFF,TGCGCCAGCAGCTTGGTAGACGGGGGACCCGACAATGAGCAGTTCTTC
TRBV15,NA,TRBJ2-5,CATSRDRQFQETQYF,TGTGCCACCAGCAGAGATCGACAGTTTCAAGAGACCCAGTACTTC
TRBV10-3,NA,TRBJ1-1,CAISETANTEAFF,TGTGCCATCAGTGAGACAGCGAACACTGAAGCTTTCTTT
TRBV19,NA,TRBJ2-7,CASSTDRSAYEQYF,TGTGCCAGTAGTACCGACAGGAGCGCCTACGAGCAGTACTTC
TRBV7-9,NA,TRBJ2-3,CASSQGSGTDTQYF,TGTGCCAGCAGCCAGGGATCCGGCACAGATACGCAGTATTTT
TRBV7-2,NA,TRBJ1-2,CASSLEPGQSPNYGYTF,TGTGCCAGCAGCTTAGAGCCCGGACAGTCCCCTAACTATGGCTACACCTTC
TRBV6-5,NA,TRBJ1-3,CASSYGDLSGNTIYF,TGTGCCAGCAGTTACGGGGACTTGTCTGGAAACACCATATATTTT
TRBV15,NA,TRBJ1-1,CATSRITGLNTEAFF,TGTGCCACCAGCAGGATTACAGGGTTGAACACTGAAGCTTTCTTT
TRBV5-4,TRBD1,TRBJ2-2,CASSGGTGTNTGELFF,TGTGCCAGCAGCGGAGGGACAGGGACAAACACCGGGGAGCTGTTTTTT
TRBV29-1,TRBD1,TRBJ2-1,CSVVGTGGSDNEQFF,TGCAGCGTTGTCGGTACAGGGGGCTCCGACAATGAGCAGTTCTTC
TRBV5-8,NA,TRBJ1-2,CASSFPRANYGYTF,TGTGCCAGCAGCTTCCCCAGGGCTAACTATGGCTACACCTTC
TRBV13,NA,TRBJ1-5,CASSSGGSNQPQHF,TGTGCCAGCAGCTCGGGAGGGAGCAATCAGCCCCAGCATTTT
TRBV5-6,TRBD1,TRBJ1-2,CASSLGDREAGYTF,TGTGCCAGCAGCTTGGGGGACAGGGAGGCGGGCTACACCTTC
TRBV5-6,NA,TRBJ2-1,CASSTIWGGAGSEQFF,TGTGCCAGCAGCACCATCTGGGGGGGCGCGGGGAGTGAGCAGTTCTTC
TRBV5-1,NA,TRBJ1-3,CASSSSQSSGNTIYF,TGCGCCAGCAGCTCTTCACAGAGCTCTGGAAACACCATATATTTT